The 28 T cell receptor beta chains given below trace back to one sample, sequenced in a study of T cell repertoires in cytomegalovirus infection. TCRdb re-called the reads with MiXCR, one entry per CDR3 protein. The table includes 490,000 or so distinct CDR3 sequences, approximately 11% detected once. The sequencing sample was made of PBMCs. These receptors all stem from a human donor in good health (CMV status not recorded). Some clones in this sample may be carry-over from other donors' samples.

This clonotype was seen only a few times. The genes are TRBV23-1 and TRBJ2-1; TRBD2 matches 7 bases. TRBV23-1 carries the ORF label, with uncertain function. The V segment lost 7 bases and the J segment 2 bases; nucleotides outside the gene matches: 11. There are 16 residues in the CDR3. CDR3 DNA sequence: TGCGCCAGCACTCCGAGAGCGGGGTTCCCCTACAATGAGCAGTTCTTC. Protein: CASTPRAGFPYNEQFF.

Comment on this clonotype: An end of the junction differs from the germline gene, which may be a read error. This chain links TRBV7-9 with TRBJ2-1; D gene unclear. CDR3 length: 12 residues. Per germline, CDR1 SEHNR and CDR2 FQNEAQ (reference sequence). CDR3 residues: CTSSSTYNEQFF. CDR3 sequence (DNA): TGTACCAGCAGTTCGACCTACAATGAGCAGTTCTTC.

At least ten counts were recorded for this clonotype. CDR3 amino acids: CAISPGQGWKTQYF. The CDR3 coding sequence is TGTGCCATCAGTCCGGGACAGGGGTGGAAGACCCAGTACTTC. V gene TRBV10-3 combines with J gene TRBJ2-5; 10 nucleotides match TRBD1. The CDR3 consists of 14 residues. J was trimmed by 6 bases and V by 5 bases; bases with no gene match: 6. Germline CDR1 is ENHRY and CDR2 is SYGVKD.

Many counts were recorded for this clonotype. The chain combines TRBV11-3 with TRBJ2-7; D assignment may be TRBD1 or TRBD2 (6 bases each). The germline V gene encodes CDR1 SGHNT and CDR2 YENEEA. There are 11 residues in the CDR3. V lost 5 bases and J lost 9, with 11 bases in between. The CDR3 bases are TGTGCCAGCAGCCAAGGGGGGAGGCAGTACTTC. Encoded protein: CASSQGGRQYF. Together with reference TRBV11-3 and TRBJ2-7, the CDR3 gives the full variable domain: EAGVVQSPRYKIIEKKQPVAFWCNPISGHNTLYWYLQNLGQGPELLIRYENEEAVDDSQLPKDRFSAERLKGVDSTLKIQPAELGDSAVYLCASSQGGRQYFGPGTRLTVT.

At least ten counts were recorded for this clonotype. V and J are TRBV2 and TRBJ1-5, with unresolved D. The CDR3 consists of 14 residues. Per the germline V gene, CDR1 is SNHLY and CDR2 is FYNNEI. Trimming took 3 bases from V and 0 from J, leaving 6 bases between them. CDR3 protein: CASSDRPSNQPQHF. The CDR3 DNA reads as TGTGCCAGCAGTGACCGGCCTAGCAATCAGCCCCAGCATTTT.

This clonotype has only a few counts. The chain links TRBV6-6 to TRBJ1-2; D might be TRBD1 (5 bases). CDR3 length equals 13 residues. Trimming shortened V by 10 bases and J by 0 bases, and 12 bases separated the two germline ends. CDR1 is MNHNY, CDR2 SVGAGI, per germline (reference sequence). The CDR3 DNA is TGTGCCACCCGACAGTCAGCTAACTATGGCTACACCTTC. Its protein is CATRQSANYGYTF.

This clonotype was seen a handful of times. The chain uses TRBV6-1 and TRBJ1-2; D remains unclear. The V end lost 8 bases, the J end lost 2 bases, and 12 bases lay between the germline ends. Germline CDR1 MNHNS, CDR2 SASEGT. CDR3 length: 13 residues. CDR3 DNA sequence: TGTGCCAGCCGGAGGGTGGGGAACTATGGCTACACCTTC. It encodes CASRRVGNYGYTF.

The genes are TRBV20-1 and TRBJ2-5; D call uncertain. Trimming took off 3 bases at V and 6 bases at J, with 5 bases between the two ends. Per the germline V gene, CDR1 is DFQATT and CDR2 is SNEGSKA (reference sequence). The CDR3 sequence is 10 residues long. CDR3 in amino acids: CSASHQTQYF. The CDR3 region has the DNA TGCAGTGCTAGTCATCAGACCCAGTACTTC.

The CDR3 loop reads CASSQGNNMNTEAFF. In DNA, the CDR3 is TGTGCCAGCAGCCAAGGTAACAATATGAACACTGAAGCTTTCTTT. The V and J genes are TRBV4-2 and TRBJ1-1; D is unclear. Germline CDR1 is LGHNA and CDR2 is YNFKEQ. The CDR3 has 15 residues. The V gene lost 1 base and the J gene lost 0 bases, with 9 bases spanning the gap.

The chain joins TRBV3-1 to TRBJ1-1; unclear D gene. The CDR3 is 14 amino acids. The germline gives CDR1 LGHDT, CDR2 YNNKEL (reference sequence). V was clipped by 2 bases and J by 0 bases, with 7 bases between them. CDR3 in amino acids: CASSQRQLNTEAFF. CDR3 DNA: TGTGCCAGCAGCCAAAGGCAGCTGAACACTGAAGCTTTCTTT.

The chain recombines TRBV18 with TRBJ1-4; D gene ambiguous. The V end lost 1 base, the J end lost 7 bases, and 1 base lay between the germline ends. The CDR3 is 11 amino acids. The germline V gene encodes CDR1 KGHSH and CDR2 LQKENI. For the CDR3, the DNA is TGTGCCAGCTCACCACGTGAAAAACTGTTTTTT. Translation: CASSPREKLFF. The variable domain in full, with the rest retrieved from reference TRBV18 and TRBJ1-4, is NAGVMQNPRHLVRRRGQEARLRCSPMKGHSHVYWYRQLPEEGLKFMVYLQKENIIDESGMPKERFSAEFPKEGPSILRIQQVVRGDSAAYFCASSPREKLFFGSGTQLSVL.

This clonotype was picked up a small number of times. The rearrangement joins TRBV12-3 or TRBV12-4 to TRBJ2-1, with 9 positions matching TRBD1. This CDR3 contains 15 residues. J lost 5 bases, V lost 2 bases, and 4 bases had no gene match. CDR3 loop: CASSLQGTGNNEQFF. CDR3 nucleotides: TGTGCCAGCAGTTTACAGGGGACAGGGAACAATGAGCAGTTCTTC.

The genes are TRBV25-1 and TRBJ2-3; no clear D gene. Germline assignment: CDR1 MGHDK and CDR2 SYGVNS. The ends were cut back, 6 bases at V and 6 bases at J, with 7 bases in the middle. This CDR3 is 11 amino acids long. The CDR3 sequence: CASSPEDTQYF. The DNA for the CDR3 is TGTGCCAGCAGCCCAGAGGATACGCAGTATTTT.

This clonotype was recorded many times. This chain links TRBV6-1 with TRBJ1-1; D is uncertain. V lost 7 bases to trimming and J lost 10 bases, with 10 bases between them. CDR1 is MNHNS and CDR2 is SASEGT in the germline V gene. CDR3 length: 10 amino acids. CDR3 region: CASTQVGAFF. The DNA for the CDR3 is TGTGCCAGCACCCAGGTAGGAGCTTTCTTT.

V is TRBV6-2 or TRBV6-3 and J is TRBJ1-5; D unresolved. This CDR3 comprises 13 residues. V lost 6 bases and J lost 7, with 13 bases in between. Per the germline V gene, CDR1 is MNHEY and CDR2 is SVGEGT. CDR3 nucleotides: TGTGCCAGCAGAGAGGGTGTGGGACAGCCCCAGCATTTT. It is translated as CASREGVGQPQHF.

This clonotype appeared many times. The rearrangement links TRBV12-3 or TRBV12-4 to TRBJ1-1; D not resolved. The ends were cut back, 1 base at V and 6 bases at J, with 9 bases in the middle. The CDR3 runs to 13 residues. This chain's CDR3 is CASSLGSSAEAFF. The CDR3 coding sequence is TGTGCCAGCAGTTTAGGTTCGTCCGCTGAAGCTTTCTTT.

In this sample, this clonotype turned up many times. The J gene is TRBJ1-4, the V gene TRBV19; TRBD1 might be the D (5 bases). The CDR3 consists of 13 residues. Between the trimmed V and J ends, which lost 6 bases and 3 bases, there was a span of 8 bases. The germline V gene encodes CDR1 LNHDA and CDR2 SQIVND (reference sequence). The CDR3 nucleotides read TGTGCCAGTAGACAGGAGCCTAATGAAAAACTGTTTTTT. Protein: CASRQEPNEKLFF.

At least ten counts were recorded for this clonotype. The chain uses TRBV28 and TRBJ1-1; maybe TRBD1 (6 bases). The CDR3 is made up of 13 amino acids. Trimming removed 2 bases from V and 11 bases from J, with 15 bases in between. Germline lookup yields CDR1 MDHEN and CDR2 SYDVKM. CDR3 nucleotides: TGTGCCAGCAGTTTACTCTCGGGGGGCGTGGCTTTCTTT. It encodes CASSLLSGGVAFF.

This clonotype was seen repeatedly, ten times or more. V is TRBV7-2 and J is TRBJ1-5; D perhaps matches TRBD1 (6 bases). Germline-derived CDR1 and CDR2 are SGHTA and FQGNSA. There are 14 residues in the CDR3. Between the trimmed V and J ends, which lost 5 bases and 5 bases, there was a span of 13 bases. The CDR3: CASSARGGHQPQHF. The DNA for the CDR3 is TGTGCCAGCAGCGCTAGGGGGGGGCATCAGCCCCAGCATTTT.

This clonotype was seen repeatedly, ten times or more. The CDR3 DNA sequence: TGTGCCAGCAGCTGGCCGGGACAGGGAAATTCACCCCTCCACTTT. It encodes CASSWPGQGNSPLHF. This chain joins TRBV7-9 and TRBJ1-6; 9 bases line up with TRBD1. The germline CDR1 and CDR2 sequences are SEHNR and FQNEAQ (reference sequence). The CDR3 has 15 residues. V shed 4 bases, J shed 7 bases, and the junction held 5 bases outside the gene matches. The variable domain in full, with the rest retrieved from reference TRBV7-9 and TRBJ1-6, is DTGVSQNPRHKITKRGQNVTFRCDPISEHNRLYWYRQTLGQGPEFLTYFQNEAQLEKSRLLSDRFSAERPKGSFSTLEIQRTEQGDSAMYLCASSWPGQGNSPLHFGNGTRLTVT.

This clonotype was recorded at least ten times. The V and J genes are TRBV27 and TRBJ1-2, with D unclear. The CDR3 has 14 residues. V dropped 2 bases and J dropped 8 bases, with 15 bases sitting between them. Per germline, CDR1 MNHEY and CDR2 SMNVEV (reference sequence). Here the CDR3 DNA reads TGTGCCAGCAGTTTACTCTCGGGCACGGGGGGCTACACCTTC. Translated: CASSLLSGTGGYTF.

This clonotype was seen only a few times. The chain's CDR3 is CSARRRGTSGYNEQFF. CDR3 nucleotide sequence: TGCAGTGCTAGACGGCGGGGGACTAGCGGCTACAATGAGCAGTTCTTC. The chain recombines TRBV20-1 with TRBJ2-1, with TRBD2 identical over 11 bases. The germline CDR1 and CDR2 sequences are DFQATT and SNEGSKA (reference sequence). The CDR3 runs to 16 residues. With 2 bases clipped from V and 3 bases from J, the junction kept 6 bases outside the gene matches.

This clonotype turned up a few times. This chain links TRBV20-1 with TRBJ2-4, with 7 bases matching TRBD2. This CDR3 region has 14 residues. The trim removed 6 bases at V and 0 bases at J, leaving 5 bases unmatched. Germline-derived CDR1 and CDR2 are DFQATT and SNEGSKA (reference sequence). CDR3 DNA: TGCAGTGCCCGCCTAGCGGTAGCCAAAAACATTCAGTACTTC. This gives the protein CSARLAVAKNIQYF.

CDR3 region: CASSGERWEQYF. The DNA of the CDR3 is TGTGCCAGCAGTGGGGAGAGGTGGGAGCAGTACTTC. The chain links TRBV27 to TRBJ2-7, with D tentatively TRBD2 (5 bases). Per germline, CDR1 MNHEY and CDR2 SMNVEV (reference sequence). V lost 5 bases, J lost 7 bases, and 12 bases lay in between. The CDR3 loop spans 12 amino acids.

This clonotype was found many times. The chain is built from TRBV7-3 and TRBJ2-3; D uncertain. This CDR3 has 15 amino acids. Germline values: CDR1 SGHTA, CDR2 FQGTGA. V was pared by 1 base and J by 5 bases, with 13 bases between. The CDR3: CASSLNELGRDTQYF. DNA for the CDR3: TGTGCCAGCAGCTTAAATGAGCTAGGCCGAGATACGCAGTATTTT.

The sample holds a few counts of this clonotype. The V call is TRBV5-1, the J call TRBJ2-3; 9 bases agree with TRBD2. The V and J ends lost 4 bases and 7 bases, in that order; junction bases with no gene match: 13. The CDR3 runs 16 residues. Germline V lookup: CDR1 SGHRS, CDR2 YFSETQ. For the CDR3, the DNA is TGCGCCAGCAGCAATGGGACTAGCAGCACCCGATATACGCAGTATTTT. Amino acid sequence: CASSNGTSSTRYTQYF.

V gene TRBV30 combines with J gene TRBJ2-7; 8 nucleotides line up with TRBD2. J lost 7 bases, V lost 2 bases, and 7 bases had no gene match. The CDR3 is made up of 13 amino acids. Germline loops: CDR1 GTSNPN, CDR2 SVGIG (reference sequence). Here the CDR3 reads CAWSTGGPREQYF. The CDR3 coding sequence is TGTGCCTGGAGTACGGGAGGGCCGAGGGAGCAGTACTTC.

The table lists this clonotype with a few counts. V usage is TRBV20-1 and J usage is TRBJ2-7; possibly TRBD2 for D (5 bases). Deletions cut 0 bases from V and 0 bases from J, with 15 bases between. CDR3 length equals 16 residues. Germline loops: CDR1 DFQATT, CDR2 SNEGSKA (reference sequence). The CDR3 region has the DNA TGCAGTGCTAGAGAAAAACTACGGCTAGCCTCCTACGAGCAGTACTTC. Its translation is CSAREKLRLASYEQYF.